This T cell receptor beta chain was recorded in a study of T cell repertoires in aging, cancer and after chemotherapy. Peripheral blood genomic DNA, not sorted cells or RNA, was the template. The table lists this clonotype with a few counts. The CDR3 totals 16 residues. Germline V CDR1 and CDR2: LNHDA, SQIVND (reference sequence). V lost 1 base, J lost 1 base, and 2 bases stayed unmatched. Multiplex touch-down PCR with TRB-A/B primers amplified rearranged V-D-J TRB sequences. Each CDR3 protein is one row after TCRdb ran MiXCR on the multiplex PCR reads. The profile shows roughly 5,000 distinct CDR3 sequences, around 42% of them singletons.

Sequencing input: blood. The TCR comes from a human donor in good health. This chain links TRBV19 with TRBJ2-5; TRBD2 aligns across 11 bases. The CDR3 loop reads CASSIGLAGGQETQYF. As DNA, the CDR3 is TGTGCCAGTAGTATAGGTCTAGCGGGAGGCCAAGAGACCCAGTACTTC.